A single sample gave rise to the 27 T cell receptor beta chains below, sequenced in a study of control samples from healthy donors and cancer patients. Clones were read by immunoSEQ multiplex PCR, and TCRdb kept only the in-frame ones, dropping some. The sample holds about 120,000 clones; 80% to 90% are singletons and the top ten take roughly 12%. Sequencing was performed on blood. The receptors shown here come from a man aged 25-40 years in good health.

The chain uses TRBV5-4 and TRBJ1-3; D might be TRBD1 (6 bases). Per germline, CDR1 SGHNT and CDR2 YYREEE (reference sequence). The V end was cut by 4 bases, the J end by 5 bases, with 13 bases between. The CDR3 extends over 14 amino acids. CDR3 residues: CASSLQGVRNTIYF. As DNA, the CDR3 is TGTGCCAGCAGCCTACAGGGTGTTAGAAACACCATATATTTT.

The V call is TRBV7-9, the J call TRBJ2-7; D might be TRBD1 or TRBD2, each matching 5 bases. Germline V CDR1 and CDR2: SEHNR, FQNEAQ (reference sequence). This CDR3 region has 16 residues. V was shortened by 0 bases and J by 5 bases, with 17 bases between the two germline ends. CDR3 nucleotide sequence: TGTGCCAGCAGCTTAGCGGTGGACTCAGGGAACCACGAGCAGTACTTC. Translation gives CASSLAVDSGNHEQYF.

The chain employs TRBV4-1 and TRBJ2-7; 7 nucleotides match TRBD2. The germline gives CDR1 MGHRA, CDR2 YSYEKL. V was pared by 0 bases and J by 4 bases, with 6 bases of the junction left unmatched. The CDR3 is made up of 15 amino acids. In nucleotides, the CDR3 is TGCGCCAGCAGCCAAGATCCTAGCGGAGGATACGAGCAGTACGTC. Amino acids: CASSQDPSGGYEQYV.

The chain recombines TRBV7-9 with TRBJ2-7; tentatively, D is TRBD2 (6 bases). Germline CDR1 reads SEHNR; CDR2 reads FQNEAQ (reference sequence). The CDR3 consists of 12 residues. Trimming pared 5 bases from V and 4 bases from J, leaving 9 bases between. DNA of the CDR3: TGTGCCAGCAGCCCCGGGGGATACGAGCAGTACTTC. Protein sequence: CASSPGGYEQYF.

This chain connects TRBV24-1 to TRBJ1-5; D ambiguous. Trimming left V 3 bases short and J 4 bases short, with 9 bases between. The CDR3 runs to 14 residues. Looked up from germline, CDR1 is KGHDR and CDR2 is SFDVKD. CDR3 sequence (DNA): TGTGCCACCAGTGATAAGTGGACTAATCAGCCCCAGCATTTT. It specifies CATSDKWTNQPQHF.

This chain's CDR3 is CASSPPLSVEAFF. The CDR3 region has the DNA TGTGCCAGCTCACCACCGCTCTCAGTGGAAGCTTTCTTT. The chain joins TRBV18 to TRBJ1-1, with no clear D. CDR1 and CDR2 (germline): KGHSH, LQKENI. This CDR3 comprises 13 residues. The V and J ends lost 0 bases and 8 bases respectively, with 10 bases between them.

This clone was seen only once. The chain employs TRBV6-5 and TRBJ1-2; unclear D gene. This CDR3 comprises 13 residues. Trimming stripped 5 bases from V and 2 bases from J, with 9 bases between. Germline CDR1 is MNHEY and CDR2 is SVGAGI. The CDR3 region has the DNA TGTGCCAGCAGTAATGGGTTAAACTATGGCTACACCTTC. Translation gives CASSNGLNYGYTF.

This rearrangement joins TRBV5-1 to TRBJ2-7; 7 bases map to TRBD1. CDR3 size: 15 residues. CDR1 and CDR2 (germline): SGHRS, YFSETQ. V lost 0 bases and J lost 5; bases outside the gene matches: 8. DNA of the CDR3: TGCGCCAGCAGCTTGGAGGGGACAGAAAGCAACGAGCAGTACTTC. Protein: CASSLEGTESNEQYF.

V is TRBV9 and J is TRBJ2-3; D uncertain. Trimming removed 4 bases at V and 0 bases at J, with 9 bases between. The CDR3 runs 14 residues. Germline CDR1 reads SGDLS; CDR2 reads YYNGEE. The CDR3 reads CASSLTTSTDTQYF. The CDR3 DNA reads as TGTGCCAGCAGCTTGACAACTAGCACAGATACGCAGTATTTT. Full variable domain (outside the CDR3, taken from reference TRBV9 and TRBJ2-3): DSGVTQTPKHLITATGQRVTLRCSPRSGDLSVYWYQQSLDQGLQFLIQYYNGEERAKGNILERFSAQQFPDLHSELNLSSLELGDSALYFCASSLTTSTDTQYFGPGTRLTVL.

This chain connects TRBV20-1 to TRBJ1-2, with D hard to call. The CDR3 length is 14 residues. Germline lookup yields CDR1 DFQATT and CDR2 SNEGSKA (reference sequence). V was clipped by 3 bases and J by 6 bases, with 17 bases between them. The CDR3 coding sequence is TGCAGTGCTAGTAGGCGGGCGGACTCCCATGGCTACACCTTC. Translation gives CSASRRADSHGYTF.

The rearrangement uses TRBV12-3 or TRBV12-4 and TRBJ2-7; the D call may be TRBD1 or TRBD2 (5 bases each). With 6 bases removed from V and 13 bases from J, the gap between germline ends came to 22 bases. CDR3 length: 13 amino acids. CDR3 bases: TGTGCCAGCAGCGGCAACGAGGGGACGAATAGATACTTC. Protein sequence: CASSGNEGTNRYF.

The CDR3: CASSLFSRQYTEAFF. The CDR3 region has the DNA TGTGCCAGCAGCTTGTTCAGCAGACAGTACACTGAAGCTTTCTTT. V usage is TRBV11-2 and J usage is TRBJ1-1; D is perhaps TRBD1 (5 bases). The CDR3 is 15 residues long. V shed 3 bases and J shed 3 bases, with 14 bases lying between them. The germline gives CDR1 SGHAT, CDR2 FQNNGV.

DNA of the CDR3: TGCGCCAGCAGCTTGGTGGAGGGGGGCGAGCAGTACGTC. Its translation is CASSLVEGGEQYV. The chain recombines TRBV5-1 with TRBJ2-7; TRBD1 or TRBD2 may be the D gene (6 bases each). V lost 0 bases and J lost 6, with 10 bases in between. The CDR3 has 13 amino acids. CDR1 is SGHRS and CDR2 is YFSETQ in the germline V gene.

The gene calls are TRBV12-3 or TRBV12-4 and TRBJ1-3, with a possible D match to TRBD1 (6 bases). This CDR3 is built from 13 residues. The V end lost 5 bases, the J end lost 7 bases, and 12 bases lay between the germline ends. The CDR3 region has the DNA TGTGCCAGCAGTCAGGGGCAGGTTAACACCATATATTTT. It is translated as CASSQGQVNTIYF.

The chain has TRBV5-4 and TRBJ2-1, with 9 bases fitting TRBD2. The CDR3 is made up of 16 amino acids. Germline V gene lookup returns CDR1 SGHNT and CDR2 YYREEE (reference sequence). The ends lost 0 bases at V and 7 bases at J; junction bases unmatched: 8. The CDR3 protein is CASSLAGGGAFNEQFF. The CDR3 DNA reads as TGTGCCAGCAGCTTGGCAGGCGGGGGGGCCTTTAATGAGCAGTTCTTC.

This rearrangement joins TRBV5-5 to TRBJ1-2; weak D call: TRBD1 (6 bases). V was cut by 4 bases and J by 0 bases, with 13 bases left in between. The length of the CDR3 is 15 residues. Germline CDR1 and CDR2: SGHKS and YYEKEE (reference sequence). The CDR3 here is CASSTGTPSNYGYTF. The DNA for the CDR3 is TGTGCCAGCAGCACCGGGACACCTTCTAACTATGGCTACACCTTC. Complete variable domain (other parts from reference TRBV5-5 and TRBJ1-2): DAGVTQSPTHLIKTRGQQVTLRCSPISGHKSVSWYQQVLGQGPQFIFQYYEKEERGRGNFPDRFSARQFPNYSSELNVNALLLGDSALYLCASSTGTPSNYGYTFGSGTRLTVV.

The J gene is TRBJ1-5, the V gene TRBV19, with D perhaps matching TRBD1 (5 bases). V shed 3 bases and J shed 0 bases, with 9 bases lying between them. CDR1 and CDR2 from the germline V gene are LNHDA and SQIVND (reference sequence). The CDR3 is 15 residues long. The CDR3 DNA is TGTGCCAGTAGTATGACAGACTATAGCAATCAGCCCCAGCATTTT. It yields the protein CASSMTDYSNQPQHF.

As DNA, the CDR3 is TGTGCCAGCAGCTTAGTAGAGGGGGCCGGTGTGCAGTTCTTC. Amino acids: CASSLVEGAGVQFF. J is TRBJ2-1 and V is TRBV7-9; 7 bases agree with TRBD1. V lost 1 base to trimming and J lost 12 bases; unmatched junction nucleotides: 9. This CDR3 spans 14 amino acids. The germline V gene encodes CDR1 SEHNR and CDR2 FQNEAQ (reference sequence). Complete variable domain (other parts from reference TRBV7-9 and TRBJ2-1): DTGVSQNPRHKITKRGQNVTFRCDPISEHNRLYWYRQTLGQGPEFLTYFQNEAQLEKSRLLSDRFSAERPKGSFSTLEIQRTEQGDSAMYLCASSLVEGAGVQFFGPGTRLTVL.

This sequence joins TRBV11-2 and TRBJ1-1; D possibly corresponds to TRBD1 (5 bases). Germline V gene sequence: CDR1 SGHAT, CDR2 FQNNGV. Trimming cost V 4 bases and J 4 bases, with 10 bases left between them. The CDR3 runs to 13 residues. The CDR3 DNA reads as TGTGCCAGCAGCTCGGGGCTACCCACTGAAGCTTTCTTT. Protein product: CASSSGLPTEAFF.

CDR3 residues: CASSPADRVGYGYTF. DNA for the CDR3: TGTGCCAGCAGTCCCGCGGACAGGGTGGGCTATGGCTACACCTTC. The rearrangement uses TRBV28 and TRBJ1-2, with TRBD1 identical over 8 bases. This CDR3 has 15 residues. CDR1 is MDHEN and CDR2 is SYDVKM in the germline V gene. The J segment lost 4 bases and the V segment lost 5 bases, leaving 9 bases of the junction unmatched.

CDR3 nucleotide sequence: TGTGCCAGCAGCTTAATAGGGACTAGAGACAATGAGCAGTTCTTC. It translates to CASSLIGTRDNEQFF. The chain carries TRBV7-2 and TRBJ2-1, with 8 bases that match TRBD2. The CDR3 is 15 residues long. Germline V gene sequence: CDR1 SGHTA, CDR2 FQGNSA. Trimming took 2 bases from V and 5 from J; bases not matched to a gene: 5.

The V call is TRBV5-1, the J call TRBJ1-6; D gene ambiguous. CDR1 and CDR2 from the germline V gene are SGHRS and YFSETQ. The length of the CDR3 is 14 residues. Trimming stripped 2 bases from V and 9 bases from J, with 12 bases between. CDR3 sequence (DNA): TGCGCCAGCAGCTTTTCTGGGATCGGTTCACCCCTCCACTTT. It specifies CASSFSGIGSPLHF.

This clone was seen more than once but under ten times. The chain uses TRBV4-1 and TRBJ1-4, with D perhaps TRBD1 (5 bases). Germline CDR1 MGHRA, CDR2 YSYEKL. The CDR3 is 16 residues long. Trimming left V 0 bases short and J 8 bases short, with 16 bases between. CDR3 amino acids: CASSQEETAGKEKLFF. CDR3 bases: TGCGCCAGCAGCCAAGAGGAAACGGCAGGGAAAGAAAAACTGTTTTTT.

This chain connects TRBV19 to TRBJ1-5; D might be TRBD1 (6 bases). This CDR3 is built from 16 residues. V was trimmed by 6 bases and J by 3 bases, leaving 18 bases between them. Germline V lookup: CDR1 LNHDA, CDR2 SQIVND (reference sequence). CDR3 loop: CASRDSGGGNNQPQHF. The CDR3, as DNA: TGTGCCAGTAGGGATTCGGGGGGCGGGAACAATCAGCCCCAGCATTTT.

This clone was counted a single time. This chain joins TRBV27 and TRBJ2-5; 7 bases match TRBD1. The V gene's germline CDR1 is MNHEY and CDR2 SMNVEV (reference sequence). This CDR3 region has 16 residues. V shed 2 bases, J shed 1 base, and the junction held 7 bases outside the gene matches. As DNA, the CDR3 is TGTGCCAGCAGTTTAGTCGGGACAGAGCTCCAAGAGACCCAGTACTTC. Its protein is CASSLVGTELQETQYF.

The CDR3 coding sequence is TGCAGTGTCGGCCGAGCCACCCAAGCTTTCTTT. It is translated as CSVGRATQAFF. This sequence joins TRBV20-1 and TRBJ1-1, with D unclear. Trimming stripped 7 bases from V and 9 bases from J, with 15 bases between. The CDR3 sequence is 11 residues long. Per the germline V gene, CDR1 is DFQATT and CDR2 is SNEGSKA (reference sequence).

The V call is TRBV2, the J call TRBJ2-1; weak D call: TRBD1 (5 bases). The V gene lost 7 bases and the J gene lost 4 bases, with 8 bases spanning the gap. CDR3 length: 12 amino acids. Germline lookup yields CDR1 SNHLY and CDR2 FYNNEI. The CDR3 coding sequence is TGTGCCAGCATCAGGGTATACAATGAGCAGTTCTTC. The encoded protein is CASIRVYNEQFF.